This TCR beta chain was obtained from a study of T cells in Graves' hyperthyroidism and ophthalmopathy. Findings and limits, study-wide: In the analysis, a 13 V-J model separated ophthalmopathy from stable hyperthyroidism.

The germline V and J ends were trimmed by 7 bases and 1 base, with 13 bases remaining between them. CDR3 size: 15 residues. Looked up from germline, CDR1 is LGHNT and CDR2 is FRNRAP. Worth noting for this clonotype: Its antigen is unidentified.

Patients with ophthalmopathy all had a Clinical Activity Score of at least 3, a NOSPECS grade of at least 4 and duration under 3 months. The CDR3 regions of TCR beta were amplified from RNA transcripts. When the TCR CDR3 underwent first-round RT-PCR, the HTBI primer set was used. TCRdb re-called the multiplex PCR reads through MiXCR, storing one row per CDR3 protein. The table lists a few hundred thousand distinct CDR3 sequences, approximately 18% of them singletons. The clonotype originates from a man aged 50-59 years with Graves' ophthalmopathy. Sequenced material: blood. The V call is TRBV12-5, the J call TRBJ2-2; D may correspond to TRBD1 or TRBD2 (7 bases each). CDR3 in amino acids: CASAQGGVNTGELFF. CDR3 in DNA: TGTGCTAGTGCTCAGGGGGGGGTGAACACCGGGGAGCTGTTTTTT.